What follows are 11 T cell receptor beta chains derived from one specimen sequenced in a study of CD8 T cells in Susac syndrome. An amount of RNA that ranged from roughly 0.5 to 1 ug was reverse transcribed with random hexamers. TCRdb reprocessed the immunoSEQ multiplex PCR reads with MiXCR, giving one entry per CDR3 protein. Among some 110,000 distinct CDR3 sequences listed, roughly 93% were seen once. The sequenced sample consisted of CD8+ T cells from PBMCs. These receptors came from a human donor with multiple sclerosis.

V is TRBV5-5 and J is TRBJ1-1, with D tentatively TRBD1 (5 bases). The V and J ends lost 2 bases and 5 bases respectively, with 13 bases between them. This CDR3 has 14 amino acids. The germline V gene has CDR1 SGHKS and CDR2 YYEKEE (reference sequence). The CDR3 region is CASSLTSRTTEAFF. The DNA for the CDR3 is TGTGCCAGCAGCTTAACGTCCAGGACAACTGAAGCTTTCTTT.

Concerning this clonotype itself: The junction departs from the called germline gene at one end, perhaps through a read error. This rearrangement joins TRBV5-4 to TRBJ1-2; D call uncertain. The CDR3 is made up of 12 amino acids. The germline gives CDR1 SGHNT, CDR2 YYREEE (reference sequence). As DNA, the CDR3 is TGTGCCAGCAGCTCGGGGTACGATGGCTACACTTTC. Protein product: CASSSGYDGYTF.

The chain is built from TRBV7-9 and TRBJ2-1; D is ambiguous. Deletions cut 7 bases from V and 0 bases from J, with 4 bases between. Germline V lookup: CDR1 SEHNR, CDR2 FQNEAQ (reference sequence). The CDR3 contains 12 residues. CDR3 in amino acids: CASIRSYNEQFF. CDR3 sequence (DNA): TGTGCCAGCATCCGCTCCTACAATGAGCAGTTCTTC.

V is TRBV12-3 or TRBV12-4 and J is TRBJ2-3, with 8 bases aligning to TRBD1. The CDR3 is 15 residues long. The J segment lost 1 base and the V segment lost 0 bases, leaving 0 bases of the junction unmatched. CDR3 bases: TGTGCCAGCAGTTTAGCGACAGGGGGCACAGATACGCAGTATTTT. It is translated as CASSLATGGTDTQYF.

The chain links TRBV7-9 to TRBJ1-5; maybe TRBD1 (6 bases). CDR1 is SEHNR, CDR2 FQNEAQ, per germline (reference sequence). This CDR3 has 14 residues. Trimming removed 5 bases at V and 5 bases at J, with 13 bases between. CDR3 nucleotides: TGTGCCAGCAGCCAAGGGGGAGGGGATCAGCCCCAGCATTTT. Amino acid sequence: CASSQGGGDQPQHF.

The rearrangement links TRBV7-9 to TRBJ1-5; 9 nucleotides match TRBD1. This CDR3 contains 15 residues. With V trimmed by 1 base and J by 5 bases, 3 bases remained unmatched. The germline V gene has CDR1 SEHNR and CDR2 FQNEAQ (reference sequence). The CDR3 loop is CASSLGGTGHQPQHF. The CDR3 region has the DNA TGTGCCAGCAGCTTAGGAGGGACAGGGCATCAGCCCCAGCATTTT.

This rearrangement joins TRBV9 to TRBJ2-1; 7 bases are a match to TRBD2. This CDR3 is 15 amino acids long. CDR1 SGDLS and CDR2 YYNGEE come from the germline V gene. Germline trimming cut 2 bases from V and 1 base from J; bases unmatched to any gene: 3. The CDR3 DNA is TGTGCCAGCAGCGTGGGGGGAGGGTCCTACAATGAGCAGTTCTTC. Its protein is CASSVGGGSYNEQFF.

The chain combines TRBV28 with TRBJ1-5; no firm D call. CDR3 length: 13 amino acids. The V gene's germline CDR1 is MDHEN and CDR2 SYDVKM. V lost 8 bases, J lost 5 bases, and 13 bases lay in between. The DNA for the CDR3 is TGTGCCAGCGGTGACCCCTTCGATCAGCCCCAGCATTTT. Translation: CASGDPFDQPQHF.

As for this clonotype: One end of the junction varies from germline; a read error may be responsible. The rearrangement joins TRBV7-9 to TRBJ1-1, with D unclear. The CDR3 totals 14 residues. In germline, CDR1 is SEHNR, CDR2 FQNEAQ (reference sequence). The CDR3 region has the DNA TGTGCCAGCAACCCTCCGCCTCGAGGCACTGAAGTTTTCTTT. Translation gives CASNPPPRGTEVFF.

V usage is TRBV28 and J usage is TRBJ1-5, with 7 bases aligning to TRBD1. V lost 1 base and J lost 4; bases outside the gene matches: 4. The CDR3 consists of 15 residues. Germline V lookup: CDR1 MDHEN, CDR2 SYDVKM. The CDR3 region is CASSLFKGANQPQHF. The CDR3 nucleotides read TGTGCCAGCAGTTTATTCAAGGGGGCAAATCAGCCCCAGCATTTT.

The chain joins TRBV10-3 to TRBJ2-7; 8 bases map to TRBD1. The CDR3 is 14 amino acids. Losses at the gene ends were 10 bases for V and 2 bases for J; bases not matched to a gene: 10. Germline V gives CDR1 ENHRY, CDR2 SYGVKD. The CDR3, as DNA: TGTGCCACAACGGACAGGGCAAATGCCTACGAGCAGTACTTC. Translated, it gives CATTDRANAYEQYF.